The clone carrying this T cell receptor (beta chain) was detected ten times or more. No antigen is known for it. From RNA, the CDR3 regions of TCR beta chains were amplified and sequenced. First-round RT-PCR used HTBI primers; second-round multiplex PCR followed. TCRdb fed the multiplex PCR reads into MiXCR, producing one record per CDR3 protein. The sample consists of approximately 160,000 distinct CDR3 sequences, over 35% of them appearing once. The CDR3 is made up of 13 amino acids. Deletions cut 5 bases from V and 2 bases from J, with 9 bases between. The data were taken from a study of Graves' ophthalmopathy and Graves' hyperthyroidism. Study as a whole: Ahead of any treatment, peripheral blood was obtained at the initial diagnosis. The study, taken as a whole, reports: Ophthalmopathy progression was predicted with 70% to 71% sensitivity and roughly 79% specificity. Using a 13-signature model, the authors split ophthalmopathy from stable hyperthyroidism, with roughly 90% sensitivity and 80% to 84% specificity. In blood appeared most of the expanded thyroid clonotypes whose frequency exceeded 0.001.

Sequencing was done on a sample of peripheral blood. The V and J genes are TRBV12-3 or TRBV12-4 and TRBJ2-5; the D is unclear. The TCR sequence derives from a woman aged 35 to 49 with Graves' ophthalmopathy. The CDR3 bases are TGTGCCAGCAGTCAATACGAACAAGAGACCCAGTACTTC. Encoded protein: CASSQYEQETQYF.